This is a list of T cell receptor beta chains from one sample in a study of shared T cell receptors in the human thymus. Using immunoSEQ multiplex PCR, the repertoire was profiled, and TCRdb retains in-frame clones only, with some absent. This table holds 600,000 or so clones, around 87% found once. The same data also contributed to another study, on human thymus T cells.

Sequenced material: thymocytes. Source of these receptors: a boy in the first two years of life with a congenital heart defect. CDR3s include the opening cysteine and the closing phenylalanine or tryptophan. Fields, in order: clone size, V gene, J gene, D gene, CDR3 DNA, CDR3 protein. The D gene is left open where the match is weak. Rows give clone size only sometimes, using once, few, many, or a class for an expanded clone.

>-|TRBV27|TRBJ2-1|TRBD1
TGTGCCAGCAGTTTCTCGGACAGGGGTTTTCTCGGCACCTACAATGAGCAGTTCTTC
CASSFSDRGFLGTYNEQFF
>-|TRBV28|TRBJ1-5|TRBD1
TGTGCCAGCAGCACTAACTACAGGGGGTTGGGTAGCAATCAGCCCCAGCATTTT
CASSTNYRGLGSNQPQHF
>once|TRBV9|TRBJ1-3|TRBD1
TGTGCCAGCAGCGTAGAGGGCAGGGGGCTTGGAAACACCATATATTTT
CASSVEGRGLGNTIYF
>-|TRBV6-4|TRBJ1-2|TRBD1
TGTGCCAGCAGTGAAGGTCAGGGGGCGTCCCTATATGGCTACACCTTC
CASSEGQGASLYGYTF
>-|TRBV10-3|TRBJ2-1|TRBD2
TGTGCCATCAGTGAGTCCTTACGGGACTACCTCAATGAGCAGTTCTTC
CAISESLRDYLNEQFF
>few|TRBV7-2|TRBJ1-3|-
TGTGCCAGCAGCTTAGGCCCCCGAGAGAGCTCTGGAAACACCATATATTTT
CASSLGPRESSGNTIYF
>-|TRBV28|TRBJ1-6|-
TGTGCCAGCAGTTTATTGGTGATCCCCGAAGAGTATAATTCACCCCTCCACTTT
CASSLLVIPEEYNSPLHF
>-|TRBV28|TRBJ2-7|-
TGTGCCAGCAGTCACAGGGAGGGTAGCGAGCAGTACTTC
CASSHREGSEQYF
>-|TRBV4-3|TRBJ2-3|-
TGCGCCAGCAGCCAAGACAGTGGCAGGGCGGGCACAGATACGCAGTATTTT
CASSQDSGRAGTDTQYF
>once|TRBV13|TRBJ2-7|TRBD1
TGTGCCAGCAGCACCGCCCGGACAGGGGGATCGGACGAGCAGTACTTC
CASSTARTGGSDEQYF
>few|TRBV14|TRBJ1-2|TRBD1
TGTGCCAGCAGCCAAACAGGGGGAGGCTACACCTTC
CASSQTGGGYTF
>-|TRBV7-8|TRBJ1-2|-
TGTGCCAGCAGCGCCACAGGGTTTTATGGCTACACCTTC
CASSATGFYGYTF
>-|TRBV6-1|TRBJ1-1|TRBD1
TGTGCCAGCAGTGGGCGGACAGGGTTGGACACTGAAGCTTTCTTT
CASSGRTGLDTEAFF
>once|TRBV18|TRBJ1-1|-
TGTGCCAGCTCACCGACACCGAACACTGAAGCTTTCTTT
CASSPTPNTEAFF
>-|TRBV7-9|TRBJ2-7|-
TGTGCCAGCAGCTTAGGGGTTTTGCGGCAGGGGGGTTCCCTGGACGAGCAGTACTTC
CASSLGVLRQGGSLDEQYF
>-|TRBV6-5|TRBJ2-5|TRBD2
TGTGCCAGCAGTCAGGGACTAGCGGTTCAAGAGACCCAGTACTTC
CASSQGLAVQETQYF
>-|TRBV21-1|TRBJ1-4|-
TGTGCCAGCAGCTCCCAGCTAGATGAAAAACTGTTTTTT
CASSSQLDEKLFF
>once|TRBV28|TRBJ2-1|TRBD2
TGTGCCAGCAGCTATGGACTAGCGGGGGAAGAGAATGAGCAGTTCTTC
CASSYGLAGEENEQFF
>-|TRBV14|TRBJ2-3|-
TGTGCCAGCAGCCAAGTCCCAACCCGGGACATCGGGTGGAATACGCAGTATTTT
CASSQVPTRDIGWNTQYF
>-|TRBV28|TRBJ2-1|-
TGTGCCAGCAGTTTAAACCCCCCCTTTGGTCCCGGCGAGCGGTTCTTC
CASSLNPPFGPGERFF
>-|TRBV11-2|TRBJ2-1|TRBD2
TGTGCCAGCAGTCAGGGCGGGGGGCTTCCTTCCTACAATGAGCAGTTCTTC
CASSQGGGLPSYNEQFF
>-|TRBV30|TRBJ2-7|TRBD2
TGTGCCTGGAGTGTACTTGGTCGGGGGGAGGCAGGGCACGAGCAGTACTTC
CAWSVLGRGEAGHEQYF
>-|TRBV14|TRBJ2-7|TRBD2
TGTGCCAGCAGCCGAGACGATACAGGGACTAGAGTCTACGAGCAGTACTTC
CASSRDDTGTRVYEQYF
>-|TRBV19|TRBJ2-2|-
TGTGCCAGTAACACCACTCAGGGGCTACTCACCGGGGAGCTGTTTTTT
CASNTTQGLLTGELFF
>-|TRBV5-1|TRBJ2-5|TRBD2
TGCGCCAGCAGCTTGGCGGGGGGTCGGGAGACCCAGTACTTC
CASSLAGGRETQYF
>-|TRBV4-3|TRBJ1-4|-
TGCGCCAGCAGCCATCTACAGGGTACAACTAATGAAAAACTGTTTTTT
CASSHLQGTTNEKLFF
>-|TRBV12-5|TRBJ2-5|-
TGTGCTAGCCACCCGGGTATACCAAGCCAAGAGACCCAGTACTTC
CASHPGIPSQETQYF
>few|TRBV4-3|TRBJ2-2|TRBD2
TGCGCCAGCAGCCAAGAGCGGACTAGCGGGAGTCGGGGCACCGGGGAGCTGTTTTTT
CASSQERTSGSRGTGELFF
>-|TRBV28|TRBJ1-5|TRBD1
TGTGCCAGCAGTTTAGTGGGACAGGTTAATCAGCCCCAGCATTTT
CASSLVGQVNQPQHF
>-|TRBV27|TRBJ2-3|-
TGTGCCAGCAGTTTCCGCGTGGGCCACCCAAGCACAGATACGCAGTATTTT
CASSFRVGHPSTDTQYF
>-|TRBV13|TRBJ2-3|TRBD2
TGTGCCAGCAGCTTAGGACTAGCGGAAAGCACAGATACGCAGTATTTT
CASSLGLAESTDTQYF
>-|TRBV2|TRBJ2-5|TRBD1
TGTGCCAGCAGTGAACCCATGGACAGGGGGCGGGGGGAGACCCAGTACTTC
CASSEPMDRGRGETQYF
>few|TRBV4-1|TRBJ1-3|-
TGCGCCAGCAGCCCGATCATACAGGGAATCGGCTCTGGAAACACCATATATTTT
CASSPIIQGIGSGNTIYF
>-|TRBV2|TRBJ2-2|TRBD2
TGTGCCAGCAGTGAAGGTACCCCGGGACTAGCGGAAACCGGGGAGCTGTTTTTT
CASSEGTPGLAETGELFF
>-|TRBV4-1|TRBJ1-5|-
TGCGCCAGCAGCCCAAGGACGGGCAGGGGAGTTCAGCCCCAGCATTTT
CASSPRTGRGVQPQHF
>-|TRBV19|TRBJ1-1|-
TGTGCCAGTTTTGCCTCGGACGGACTAACGGATAACACTGAAGCTTTCTTT
CASFASDGLTDNTEAFF
>-|TRBV28|TRBJ2-7|-
TGTGCCAGCAGTGACACCTACGAGCAGTACTTC
CASSDTYEQYF
>-|TRBV11-2|TRBJ1-5|-
TGTGCCAGCAGCTTAGTCTCTCAGCCCCAGCATTTT
CASSLVSQPQHF
>-|TRBV27|TRBJ2-7|-
TGTGCCAGCAGTCCGGACTGCTACGAGCAGTACTTC
CASSPDCYEQYF
>-|TRBV7-2|TRBJ2-5|-
TGTGCCAGCAGCTTAGCCCTCAGAGAGACCCAGTACTTC
CASSLALRETQYF
>-|TRBV15|TRBJ2-3|TRBD2
TGTGCCACCAGCAGAGTTTGGGGGGAGGGGAGTAGGGATACGCAGTATTTT
CATSRVWGEGSRDTQYF
>-|TRBV5-5|TRBJ2-7|TRBD2
TGTGCCAGCAGCCCATCTAGCGGGGCGACCTACGAGCAGTACTTC
CASSPSSGATYEQYF
>-|TRBV7-2|TRBJ2-3|-
TGTGCCAGCAGCCTAGGTCCGAGCGAGGACACAGATACGCAGTATTTT
CASSLGPSEDTDTQYF
>few|TRBV6-1|TRBJ2-1|TRBD2
TGTGCCAGCAGGGGGAGCGGGGGTCCATACAATGAGCAGTTCTTC
CASRGSGGPYNEQFF
>-|TRBV27|TRBJ2-3|TRBD1
TGTGCCAGCGCACACAGGGGAACAGATACGCAGTATTTT
CASAHRGTDTQYF